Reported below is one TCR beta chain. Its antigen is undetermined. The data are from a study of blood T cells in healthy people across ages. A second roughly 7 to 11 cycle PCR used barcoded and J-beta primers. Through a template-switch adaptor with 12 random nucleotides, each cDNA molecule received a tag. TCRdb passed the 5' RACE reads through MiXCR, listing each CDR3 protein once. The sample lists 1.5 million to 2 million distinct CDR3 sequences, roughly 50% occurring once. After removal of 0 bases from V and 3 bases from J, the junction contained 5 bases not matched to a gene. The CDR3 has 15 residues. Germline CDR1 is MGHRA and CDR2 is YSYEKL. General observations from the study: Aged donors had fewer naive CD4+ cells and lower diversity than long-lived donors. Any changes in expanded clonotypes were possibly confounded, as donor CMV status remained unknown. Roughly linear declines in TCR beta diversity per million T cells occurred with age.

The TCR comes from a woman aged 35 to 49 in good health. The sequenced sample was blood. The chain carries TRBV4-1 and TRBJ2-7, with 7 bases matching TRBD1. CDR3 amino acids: CASSQEYTGVYEQYF. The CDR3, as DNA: TGCGCCAGCAGCCAAGAGTACACAGGGGTCTACGAGCAGTACTTC.